The 16 T cell receptor beta chains below all came from one sample that was sequenced in a study of human T cells and chemical hapten exposure (dated by TCRdb to about 2021). The sample's time point label is to be understood as: patch test 1, 2 weeks after DPC sensitization. The treatment or condition label of this sample denotes: therapeutic diphenylcyclopropenone sensitization with weekly scalp DPC. The library was prepared using RACE. Sequencing took place on a NextSeq 500. TCRdb reprocessed the public reads (quality trimming at Q25 with fastp, clone calling with MiXCR) and kept in-frame beta chains. Each CDR3 protein gets just one entry, which takes the most common genes and DNA from the rows behind it. The sample table records around 110,000 distinct CDR3 sequences; roughly 12% of these occur just once. The top ten constitute 1.4% of the sample. The material was whole blood, obtained in connection with sensitization to the hapten diphenylcyclopropenone (DPC). These receptors came from a woman aged 50 to 65 with alopecia areata. Some clones in this sample may be carry-over from other donors' samples.

The chain carries TRBV6-2 or TRBV6-3 and TRBJ1-5, with TRBD1 matching over 12 bases. The CDR3 covers 16 residues. V was pared by 4 bases and J by 5 bases, with 6 bases of the junction left unmatched. Germline CDR1 reads MNHEY; CDR2 reads SVGEGT. For the CDR3, the DNA is TGTGCCAGCAGTTTCCCGGGACAGGGGGCTGATCAGCCCCAGCATTTT. Protein sequence: CASSFPGQGADQPQHF.

This clonotype was seen only a few times. The genes are TRBV2 and TRBJ2-2; D is unresolved. Trimming removed 6 bases at V and 2 bases at J, with 10 bases between. The germline V gene has CDR1 SNHLY and CDR2 FYNNEI. The CDR3 totals 14 residues. The chain's CDR3 is CASRILQNTGELFF. The CDR3 DNA reads as TGTGCCAGCAGGATACTCCAAAACACCGGGGAGCTGTTTTTT.

There are a few counts of this clonotype. This chain connects TRBV5-1 to TRBJ1-1; D is unresolved. The CDR3 is made up of 15 amino acids. Deletions cut 3 bases from V and 0 bases from J, with 12 bases between. Germline values: CDR1 SGHRS, CDR2 YFSETQ. The CDR3 bases are TGCGCCAGCAGCTCACAATTGCGCATGAACACTGAAGCTTTCTTT. Its protein is CASSSQLRMNTEAFF.

This clonotype turned up a few times. This chain uses TRBV27 with TRBJ1-5, with 7 positions matching TRBD1. This CDR3 contains 17 residues. CDR1 is MNHEY and CDR2 is SMNVEV in the germline V gene (reference sequence). The V segment lost 6 bases and the J segment 0 bases; nucleotides outside the gene matches: 11. The CDR3 sequence: CASRFRGEKYSNQPQHF. In DNA form, the CDR3 reads TGTGCCAGCAGATTCAGGGGGGAGAAATATAGCAATCAGCCCCAGCATTTT.

Only a few counts were recorded for this clonotype. J is TRBJ1-6 and V is TRBV28; no firm D call. The length of the CDR3 is 16 residues. Germline V CDR1 and CDR2: MDHEN, SYDVKM. V was trimmed by 5 bases and J by 9 bases, leaving 20 bases between them. CDR3 sequence (DNA): TGTGCCAGCAGTCCACTCCCCTTTTCTAGTGTTTCACCCCTCCACTTT. Translating gives CASSPLPFSSVSPLHF.

J is TRBJ2-7 and V is TRBV5-1; the D is unclear. This CDR3 is built from 14 residues. From germline, CDR1 is SGHRS and CDR2 YFSETQ. With 4 bases removed from V and 0 bases from J, the gap between germline ends came to 11 bases. CDR3 DNA: TGCGCCAGCAGCCTCCATGTTACCTCCTACGAGCAGTACTTC. It translates to CASSLHVTSYEQYF.

Many counts were recorded for this clonotype. The V call is TRBV29-1, the J call TRBJ2-3; D unresolved. CDR3 length equals 12 residues. Trimming removed 3 bases at V and 3 bases at J, with 7 bases between. Germline V gene lookup returns CDR1 SQVTM and CDR2 ANQGSEA. The CDR3 loop reads CSVEPGTDTQYF. The CDR3 DNA sequence: TGCAGCGTTGAGCCGGGTACAGATACGCAGTATTTT.

Concerning this clonotype itself: Possible read error: a much larger clone is one base away. This chain connects TRBV2 to TRBJ1-2, with 7 bases matching TRBD1. This CDR3 has 14 residues. The germline CDR1 and CDR2 sequences are SNHLY and FYNNEI. This chain's CDR3 is CASNTDRTNYGCTF. CDR3 nucleotide sequence: TGTGCCAGCAATACGGACAGGACTAACTATGGCTGCACCTTC. The full variable domain, its missing parts supplied by reference TRBV2 and TRBJ1-2, is EPEVTQTPSHQVTQMGQEVILRCVPISNHLYFYWYRQILGQKVEFLVSFYNNEISEKSEIFDDQFSVERPDGSNFTLKIRSTKLEDSAMYFCASNTDRTNYGCTFGSGTRLTVV.

This clonotype was counted at least ten times. The chain uses TRBV6-2 or TRBV6-3 and TRBJ2-4; D could derive from TRBD1 or TRBD2 (6 bases each). This CDR3 is built from 18 residues. V was shortened by 5 bases and J by 0 bases, with 20 bases between the two germline ends. CDR1 is MNHEY and CDR2 is SVGEGT in the germline V gene. CDR3: CASSLTNGGLIAKNIQYF. DNA of the CDR3: TGTGCCAGCAGTCTAACCAACGGGGGCCTGATAGCCAAAAACATTCAGTACTTC.

This clonotype was counted at least ten times. The chain combines TRBV6-2 or TRBV6-3 with TRBJ1-5; D might be TRBD1 (5 bases). The V end was cut by 7 bases, the J end by 4 bases, with 14 bases between. The germline V gene encodes CDR1 MNHEY and CDR2 SVGEGT. This CDR3 contains 14 residues. The CDR3 region is CASNQPGGNQPQHF. The CDR3 nucleotides read TGTGCCAGCAACCAACCGGGGGGTAATCAGCCCCAGCATTTT.

The V call is TRBV28, the J call TRBJ2-1, with 11 bases identical to TRBD1. Germline CDR1 is MDHEN and CDR2 is SYDVKM. This CDR3 contains 14 residues. After removal of 5 bases from V and 12 bases from J, the junction contained 9 bases not matched to a gene. CDR3 sequence (DNA): TGTGCCAGCAGTCTATCCGGGACAGGGGGATTGCAGTTCTTC. Amino acids: CASSLSGTGGLQFF.

The genes are TRBV6-6 and TRBJ1-2, with D perhaps matching TRBD1 (6 bases). Germline CDR1 reads MNHNY; CDR2 reads SVGAGI (reference sequence). This CDR3 is built from 13 residues. The germline V and J ends were trimmed by 5 bases and 1 base, with 8 bases remaining between them. Here the CDR3 DNA reads TGTGCCAGCAGTACGGACAGTAACTATGGCTACACCTTC. This codes for CASSTDSNYGYTF.

The CDR3 region is CASSLFADVNQPQHF. Here the CDR3 DNA reads TGTGCCAGCAGCTTGTTTGCAGACGTAAATCAGCCCCAGCATTTT. The J gene is TRBJ1-5, the V gene TRBV5-5, with unresolved D. Between the trimmed V and J ends, which lost 1 base and 4 bases, there was a span of 12 bases. CDR3 size: 15 residues. Germline V CDR1 and CDR2: SGHKS, YYEKEE (reference sequence).

About this clonotype: This may be a read error, as it is one base from a much larger clone. The chain combines TRBV20-1 with TRBJ1-2; unclear D gene. CDR1 is DFQATT and CDR2 is SNEGSKA in the germline V gene (reference sequence). The CDR3 contains 14 residues. The ends were cut back, 4 bases at V and 2 bases at J, with 14 bases in the middle. The CDR3 is CSATLRLRNYGYTF. The DNA for the CDR3 is TGCAGTGCTACACTTAGACTACGGAACTATGGCTACACCTTC.

This clonotype was recorded at least ten times. The genes are TRBV19 and TRBJ1-5, with TRBD1 as a possible D gene (5 bases). V was cut by 7 bases and J by 2 bases, with 18 bases left in between. The germline gives CDR1 LNHDA, CDR2 SQIVND (reference sequence). The CDR3 consists of 16 residues. The CDR3 reads CASTTGLLPGNQPQHF. For the CDR3, the DNA is TGTGCCAGTACCACGGGACTTCTTCCCGGCAATCAGCCCCAGCATTTT.

This clonotype was detected only a few times. V is TRBV13 and J is TRBJ2-1; D is possibly TRBD2 (6 bases). V dropped 4 bases and J dropped 3 bases, with 16 bases sitting between them. Looked up from germline, CDR1 is PRHDT and CDR2 is FYEKMQ (reference sequence). The CDR3 consists of 16 residues. CDR3 sequence reads: CASSSGGWRGYNEQFF. The CDR3 coding sequence is TGTGCCAGCAGCTCCGGAGGTTGGCGGGGCTACAATGAGCAGTTCTTC.